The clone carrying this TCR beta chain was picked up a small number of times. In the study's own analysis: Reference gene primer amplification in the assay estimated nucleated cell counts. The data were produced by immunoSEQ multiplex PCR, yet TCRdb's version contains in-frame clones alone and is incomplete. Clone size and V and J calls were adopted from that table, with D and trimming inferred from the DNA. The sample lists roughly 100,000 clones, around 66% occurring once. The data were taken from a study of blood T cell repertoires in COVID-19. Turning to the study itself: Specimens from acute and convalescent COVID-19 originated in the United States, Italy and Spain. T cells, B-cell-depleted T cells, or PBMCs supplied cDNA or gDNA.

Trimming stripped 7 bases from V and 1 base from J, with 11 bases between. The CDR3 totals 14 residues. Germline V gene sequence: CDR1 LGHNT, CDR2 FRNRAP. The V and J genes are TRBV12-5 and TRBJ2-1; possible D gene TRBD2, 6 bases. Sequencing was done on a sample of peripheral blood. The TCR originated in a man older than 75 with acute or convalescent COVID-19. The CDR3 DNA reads TGTGCTAGTGATACGGAGGGTTCCTACAATGAGCAGTTCTTC. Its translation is CASDTEGSYNEQFF.